The 27 T cell receptor beta chains listed next were all sequenced from one sample in a study of post-analysis software for immune sequencing data. Study-wide results and limits: Relative to controls, patients had about five TRBV segments at higher frequency, with TRBV5-6, TRBV5-1 and TRBV20-1 among these.

For these receptors, no antigen is known. TCR beta cDNA libraries had unique molecular identifiers. TCRdb fed the PCR reads into MiXCR, producing one record per CDR3 protein. The data contain around 400,000 distinct CDR3 sequences, more than 30% of them singletons. The sequenced sample was blood. These receptors were taken from a girl aged 2 to 9 with multiple sclerosis.

This clonotype came up a few times. V and J are TRBV11-1 and TRBJ2-6, with D unclear. The CDR3 loop spans 15 amino acids. Trimming removed 6 bases from V and 0 bases from J, with 9 bases in between. Germline V gene sequence: CDR1 SGHAT, CDR2 FQDESV (reference sequence). The CDR3 coding sequence is TGTGCCAGCAGTCGACTGAGCTCTGGGGCCAACGTCCTGACTTTC. This gives the protein CASSRLSSGANVLTF. The full variable domain, with the rest looked up from reference TRBV11-1 and TRBJ2-6, is EAEVAQSPRYKITEKSQAVAFWCDPISGHATLYWYRQILGQGPELLVQFQDESVVDDSQLPKDRFSAERLKGVDSTLKIQPAELGDSAMYLCASSRLSSGANVLTFGAGSRLTVL.

The chain uses TRBV30 and TRBJ1-5; D ambiguous. In germline, CDR1 is GTSNPN, CDR2 SVGIG (reference sequence). CDR3 length equals 13 residues. Between the trimmed V and J ends, which lost 3 bases and 4 bases, there was a span of 10 bases. The CDR3 sequence: CAWSGMGNQPQHF. Here the CDR3 DNA reads TGTGCCTGGAGCGGTATGGGGAATCAGCCCCAGCATTTT.

The chain carries TRBV20-1 and TRBJ2-1; D remains unclear. Between the trimmed V and J ends, which lost 6 bases and 5 bases, there was a span of 8 bases. The V gene's germline CDR1 is DFQATT and CDR2 SNEGSKA (reference sequence). The CDR3 loop spans 11 amino acids. CDR3 residues: CSALSNNEQFF. The CDR3 region has the DNA TGCAGTGCCCTCAGTAACAATGAGCAGTTCTTC.

This clonotype was counted a few times. The chain has TRBV5-1 and TRBJ1-4; D not certain. The CDR3 has 14 residues. CDR1 is SGHRS and CDR2 is YFSETQ in the germline V gene. V was clipped by 0 bases and J by 7 bases, with 10 bases between them. The DNA for the CDR3 is TGCGCCAGCAGCTTGGGACCCGGCGGTGAAAAACTGTTTTTT. It specifies CASSLGPGGEKLFF.

The V gene is TRBV29-1, the J gene TRBJ2-7; D may be TRBD1 or TRBD2 (5 bases each). Germline V gives CDR1 SQVTM, CDR2 ANQGSEA. The CDR3 is 15 residues long. V lost 1 base and J 3 bases, leaving 16 bases between the germline ends. CDR3 region: CSVEVRGRIVYEQYF. CDR3 nucleotides: TGCAGCGTTGAAGTTAGGGGACGCATAGTCTACGAGCAGTACTTC.

This clonotype occurred a few times. The J gene is TRBJ1-2, the V gene TRBV6-4, with a possible D match to TRBD1 (6 bases). V dropped 7 bases and J dropped 8 bases, with 20 bases sitting between them. The CDR3 has 14 residues. The V gene's germline CDR1 is MRHNA and CDR2 SNTAGT. The CDR3 DNA sequence: TGTGCCAGCACCCGAGAGAACAGGGAATTGGGCTACACCTTC. The encoded protein is CASTRENRELGYTF.

The V and J genes are TRBV7-2 and TRBJ2-6, with 8 bases identical to TRBD2. V was pared by 1 base and J by 1 base, with 3 bases of the junction left unmatched. The CDR3 has 17 amino acids. CDR1 is SGHTA and CDR2 is FQGNSA in the germline V gene. DNA of the CDR3: TGTGCCAGCAGCTTAGGAGCGGGAGTATCTGGGGCCAACGTCCTGACTTTC. Translating gives CASSLGAGVSGANVLTF.

For the CDR3, the DNA is TGCAGCGCCCGAAAAGAAAGCGGGCATGAGCAGTTCTTC. This codes for CSARKESGHEQFF. The chain links TRBV29-1 to TRBJ2-1, with D tentatively TRBD2 (6 bases). Trimming stripped 7 bases from V and 8 bases from J, with 18 bases between. Looked up from germline, CDR1 is SQVTM and CDR2 is ANQGSEA. The CDR3 is 13 residues long.

The rearrangement links TRBV18 to TRBJ1-1; perhaps TRBD1 as D (6 bases). V shed 3 bases and J shed 2 bases, with 13 bases lying between them. CDR1 is KGHSH, CDR2 LQKENI, per germline. The CDR3 has 15 residues. The CDR3 DNA reads as TGTGCCAGCTCACCGACAGGACCTATCAACACTGAAGCTTTCTTT. This encodes CASSPTGPINTEAFF.

This chain joins TRBV7-9 and TRBJ2-3; D is unresolved. CDR1 and CDR2 (germline): SEHNR, FQNEAQ (reference sequence). Between the trimmed V and J ends, which lost 3 bases and 8 bases, there was a span of 12 bases. The CDR3 contains 13 residues. This chain's CDR3 is CASSFEADRTQYF. The CDR3 DNA reads TGTGCCAGCAGCTTCGAGGCGGATCGTACGCAGTATTTT.

The gene calls are TRBV3-1 and TRBJ1-2, with 8 nucleotides matching TRBD1. This CDR3 has 13 amino acids. V lost 8 bases to trimming and J lost 5 bases; unmatched junction nucleotides: 7. CDR1 is LGHDT, CDR2 YNNKEL, per germline (reference sequence). CDR3 sequence reads: CASETGTGYGYTF. DNA of the CDR3: TGTGCCAGCGAGACCGGGACAGGATATGGCTACACCTTC.

The V gene is TRBV5-6, the J gene TRBJ2-3; the D gene is possibly TRBD2 (6 bases). Trimming stripped 0 bases from V and 2 bases from J, with 13 bases between. In germline, CDR1 is SGHDT, CDR2 YYEEEE. This CDR3 spans 16 amino acids. The CDR3 sequence: CASSLGIPSATDTQYF. DNA for the CDR3: TGTGCCAGCAGCTTGGGGATACCTAGCGCCACAGATACGCAGTATTTT.

Only one count was recorded for this clonotype. This chain joins TRBV24-1 and TRBJ2-1; D remains unclear. Trimming took 4 bases from V and 4 from J, leaving 10 bases between them. This CDR3 is built from 14 residues. Germline V gene lookup returns CDR1 KGHDR and CDR2 SFDVKD. Here the CDR3 reads CATSERTFYNEQFF. The CDR3 DNA sequence: TGTGCCACCAGTGAGCGGACGTTTTACAATGAGCAGTTCTTC.

The rearrangement links TRBV11-2 to TRBJ2-2; D might be TRBD2 (6 bases). The CDR3 is 15 residues long. The germline CDR1 and CDR2 sequences are SGHAT and FQNNGV. The V end lost 3 bases, the J end lost 4 bases, and 12 bases lay between the germline ends. The CDR3 loop is CASSLGLGGTGELFF. CDR3 sequence (DNA): TGTGCCAGCAGCTTGGGGCTGGGGGGCACCGGGGAGCTGTTTTTT.

This clonotype came up once. Lacking the conserved final phenylalanine or tryptophan, this CDR3 likely reflects a read error. This chain joins TRBV5-1 and TRBJ2-7; 7 nucleotides align to TRBD1. The CDR3 is 15 amino acids. Germline-derived CDR1 and CDR2 are SGHRS and YFSETQ. Losses at the gene ends were 1 base for V and 3 bases for J; bases not matched to a gene: 7. The CDR3 region has the DNA TGCGCCAGCAGCTTGACCGGGACAGAGCACTACGAGCAGTACTGC. Translation gives CASSLTGTEHYEQYC.

This clonotype was seen only a few times. The chain uses TRBV2 and TRBJ1-2; maybe TRBD1 (5 bases). The CDR3 totals 12 residues. Looked up from germline, CDR1 is SNHLY and CDR2 is FYNNEI. Trimming removed 4 bases at V and 8 bases at J, with 11 bases between. The chain's CDR3 is CASSVQGSGYTF. CDR3 nucleotide sequence: TGTGCCAGCAGTGTGCAGGGATCCGGCTACACCTTC.

The V and J genes are TRBV10-3 and TRBJ1-1; perhaps TRBD1 as D (6 bases). The CDR3 is 14 amino acids. V lost 0 bases and J 3 bases, leaving 8 bases between the germline ends. The germline CDR1 and CDR2 sequences are ENHRY and SYGVKD. CDR3 DNA: TGTGCCATCAGTGAGTCGTGGGGGCACACTGAAGCTTTCTTT. As protein: CAISESWGHTEAFF.

To note about this clonotype: Its ends do not fully match the called genes, so a read error is possible. CDR3 amino acids: CATSRDPLTGGYTDTRYF. CDR3 bases: TGTGCCACCAGCAGAGACCCTCTAACGGGCGGATACACAGATACGCGGTATTTT. The chain couples TRBV15 to TRBJ2-3; D gene ambiguous. In germline, CDR1 is LNHNV, CDR2 YYDKDF (reference sequence). This CDR3 is built from 18 residues.

The chain couples TRBV4-2 to TRBJ2-3; 9 nucleotides agree with TRBD2. The CDR3 consists of 17 residues. With V trimmed by 1 base and J by 1 base, 6 bases remained unmatched. Germline V gives CDR1 LGHNA, CDR2 YNFKEQ. CDR3 amino acids: CASSQAMRTSGTDTQYF. CDR3 DNA sequence: TGTGCCAGCAGCCAAGCCATGAGGACTAGCGGCACAGATACGCAGTATTTT.

This clonotype turned up a few times. The rearrangement links TRBV6-6 to TRBJ1-2, with D possibly TRBD1 on 6 matching bases. The CDR3 extends over 15 amino acids. Germline CDR1 is MNHNY and CDR2 is SVGAGI (reference sequence). The V and J ends lost 2 bases and 3 bases respectively, with 13 bases between them. As DNA, the CDR3 is TGTGCCAGCAGTTACCCCCAGGGGTTGGACTATGGCTACACCTTC. Protein: CASSYPQGLDYGYTF.

This chain connects TRBV11-2 to TRBJ1-2, with 8 bases lining up with TRBD1. The germline V gene encodes CDR1 SGHAT and CDR2 FQNNGV. The CDR3 runs to 13 residues. V shed 1 base and J 10 bases; nucleotides not matched to a gene: 5. The CDR3 nucleotides read TGTGCCAGCAGCTTAGCAGGGGGCCTACTCTACACCTTC. Amino acid sequence: CASSLAGGLLYTF.

The chain uses TRBV2 and TRBJ1-5; unclear D gene. Germline CDR1 SNHLY, CDR2 FYNNEI. The CDR3 is made up of 14 amino acids. Trimming took 6 bases from V and 3 from J, leaving 12 bases between them. The CDR3 loop reads CASSNRAHNQPQHF. The CDR3, as DNA: TGTGCCAGCAGCAACCGGGCCCACAATCAGCCCCAGCATTTT.

This clonotype has a handful of counts. The chain uses TRBV4-3 and TRBJ2-7, with TRBD2 matching 10 bases. The CDR3 totals 16 residues. V lost 3 bases to trimming and J lost 2 bases; unmatched junction nucleotides: 7. Looked up from germline, CDR1 is LGHNA and CDR2 is YSLEER. The CDR3, as DNA: TGCGCCAGCAGCCACCAAAGGACTAGCGGCCCCTACGAGCAGTACTTC. Encoded protein: CASSHQRTSGPYEQYF.

The gene calls are TRBV7-3 and TRBJ1-1, with TRBD1 matching 7 bases. The CDR3 spans 17 residues. The germline V gene has CDR1 SGHTA and CDR2 FQGTGA. V was clipped by 2 bases and J by 4 bases; unmatched bases: 13. The CDR3 DNA reads TGTGCCAGCAGCTTACGTGTTAAAACAGGGGAGGGCACTGAAGCTTTCTTT. Its translation is CASSLRVKTGEGTEAFF.

CDR3 loop: CASSQDRGGRAYEQYF. The CDR3 DNA sequence: TGTGCCAGCAGCCAAGATCGGGGCGGGAGGGCCTACGAGCAGTACTTC. This chain joins TRBV4-2 and TRBJ2-7, with 9 bases aligning to TRBD2. In germline, CDR1 is LGHNA, CDR2 YNFKEQ. The ends lost 0 bases at V and 2 bases at J; junction bases unmatched: 5. The CDR3 consists of 16 residues.

The J gene is TRBJ2-1, the V gene TRBV12-3 or TRBV12-4; 8 bases are a match to TRBD2. The ends lost 3 bases at V and 8 bases at J; junction bases unmatched: 9. CDR3 length: 15 amino acids. The CDR3 DNA reads TGTGCCAGCAGTTTCCGGAGCGGGAGTCCGGATGAGCAGTTCTTC. Amino acid sequence: CASSFRSGSPDEQFF.

V usage is TRBV5-1 and J usage is TRBJ1-2; 9 positions match TRBD1. Unmatched junction bases numbered 16, after V lost 0 bases and J lost 7 bases. The CDR3 is 18 amino acids. Germline V lookup: CDR1 SGHRS, CDR2 YFSETQ. The CDR3 DNA sequence: TGCGCCAGCAGCTTGGGCGAAACAGGACAGGGGAGAAGGAGTGGCTACACCTTC. It is translated as CASSLGETGQGRRSGYTF.